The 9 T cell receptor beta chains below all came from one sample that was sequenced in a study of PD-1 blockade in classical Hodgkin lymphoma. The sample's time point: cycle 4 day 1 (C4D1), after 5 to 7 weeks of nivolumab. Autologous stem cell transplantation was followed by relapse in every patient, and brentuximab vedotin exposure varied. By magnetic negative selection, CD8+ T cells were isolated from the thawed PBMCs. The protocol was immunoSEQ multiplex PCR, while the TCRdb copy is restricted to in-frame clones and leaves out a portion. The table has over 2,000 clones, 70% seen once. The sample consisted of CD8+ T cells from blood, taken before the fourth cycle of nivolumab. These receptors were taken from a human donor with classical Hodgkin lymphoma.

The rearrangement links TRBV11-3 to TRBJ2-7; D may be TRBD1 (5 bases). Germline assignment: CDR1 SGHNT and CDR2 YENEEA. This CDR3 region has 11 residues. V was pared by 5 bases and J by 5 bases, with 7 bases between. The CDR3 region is CASSPGNEQYF. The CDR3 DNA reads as TGTGCCAGCAGCCCAGGGAACGAGCAGTACTTC.

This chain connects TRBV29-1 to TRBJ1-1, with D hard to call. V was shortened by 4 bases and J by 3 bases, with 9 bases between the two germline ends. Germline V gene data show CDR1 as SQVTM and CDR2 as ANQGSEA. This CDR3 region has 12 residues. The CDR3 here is CSVVSGYTEAFF. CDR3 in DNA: TGCAGCGTTGTTAGTGGGTACACTGAAGCTTTCTTT.

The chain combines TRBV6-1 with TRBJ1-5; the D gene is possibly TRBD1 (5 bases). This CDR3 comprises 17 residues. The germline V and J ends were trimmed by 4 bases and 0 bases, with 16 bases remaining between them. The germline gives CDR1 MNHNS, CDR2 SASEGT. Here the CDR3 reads CASSGGRTFYSNQPQHF. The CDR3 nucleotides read TGTGCCAGCAGTGGGGGACGTACCTTCTATAGCAATCAGCCCCAGCATTTT.

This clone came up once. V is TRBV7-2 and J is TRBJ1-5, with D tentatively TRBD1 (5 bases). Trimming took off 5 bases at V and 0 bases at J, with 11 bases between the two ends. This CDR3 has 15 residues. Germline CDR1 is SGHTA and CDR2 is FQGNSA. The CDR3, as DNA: TGTGCCAGCAGCATAATGACAGATAGCAATCAGCCCCAGCATTTT. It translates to CASSIMTDSNQPQHF.

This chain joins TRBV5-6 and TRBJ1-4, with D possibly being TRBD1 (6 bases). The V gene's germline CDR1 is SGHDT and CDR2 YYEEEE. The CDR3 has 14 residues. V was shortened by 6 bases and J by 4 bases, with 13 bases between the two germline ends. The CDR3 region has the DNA TGTGCCAGCAAAGACAGGCGGTATAATGAAAAACTGTTTTTT. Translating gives CASKDRRYNEKLFF. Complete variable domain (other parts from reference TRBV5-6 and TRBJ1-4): DAGVTQSPTHLIKTRGQQVTLRCSPKSGHDTVSWYQQALGQGPQFIFQYYEEEERQRGNFPDRFSGHQFPNYSSELNVNALLLGDSALYLCASKDRRYNEKLFFGSGTQLSVL.

The chain's CDR3 is CASSLVGGFGQPQHF. CDR3 DNA sequence: TGTGCCAGCAGCTTAGTTGGGGGATTCGGCCAGCCCCAGCATTTT. The chain is built from TRBV7-2 and TRBJ1-5; weak D call: TRBD1 (5 bases). Germline V gene data show CDR1 as SGHTA and CDR2 as FQGNSA. CDR3 length equals 15 residues. V dropped 1 base and J dropped 7 bases, with 14 bases sitting between them.

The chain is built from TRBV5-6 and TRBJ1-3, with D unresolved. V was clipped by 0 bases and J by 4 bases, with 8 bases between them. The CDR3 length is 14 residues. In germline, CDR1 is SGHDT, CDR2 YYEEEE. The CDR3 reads CASSLGARGNTIYF. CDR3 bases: TGTGCCAGCAGCTTGGGGGCGCGGGGAAACACCATATATTTT.

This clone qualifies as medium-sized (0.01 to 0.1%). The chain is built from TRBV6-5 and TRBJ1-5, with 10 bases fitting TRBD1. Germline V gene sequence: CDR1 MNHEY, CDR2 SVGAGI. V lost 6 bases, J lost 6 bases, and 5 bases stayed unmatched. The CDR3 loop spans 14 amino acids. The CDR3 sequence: CASRGGTGAQPQHF. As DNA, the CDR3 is TGTGCCAGCAGAGGCGGGACAGGGGCTCAGCCCCAGCATTTT.

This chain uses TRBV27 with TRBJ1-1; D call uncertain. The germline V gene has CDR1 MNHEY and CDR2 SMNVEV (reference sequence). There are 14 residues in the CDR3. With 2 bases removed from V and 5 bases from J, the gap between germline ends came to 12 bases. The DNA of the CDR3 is TGTGCCAGCAGTTTAAGGGCAGACGGGACTGAAGCTTTCTTT. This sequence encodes CASSLRADGTEAFF.